This T cell receptor (beta chain) emerged from a study of cytomegalovirus exposure and HLA in healthy donors. About the research overall: Roughly four fifths of 350 to 400 genotyped donors fell in the Caucasian-associated ancestry cluster. Study-wide findings and caveats: In a later analysis, TCR beta V- and J-gene trimming showed a link to a missense DCLRE1C variant.

This CDR3 region has 15 residues. From germline, CDR1 is LNHDA and CDR2 SQIVND (reference sequence). Trimming took 6 bases from V and 8 from J; bases not matched to a gene: 15. PCR primers comprised 60 Vbeta and 13 Jbeta primers. As handled by the study authors: Later analysis identified around 85 million unique TCR beta chains, approximately 10 million shared. Only in-frame clones appear in the TCRdb table, and some are missing; sequencing was by immunoSEQ multiplex PCR. The DNA gave D and trimming, while V, J and clone size come from that table. The table lists some 130,000 clones, roughly 80% of them singletons. This clone was detected once. The antigen is undetermined. Sampled while nominally healthy, donors likely had unrecorded immune exposures.

The sample taken for sequencing was PBMCs. The TCR was taken from a boy between 10 and 17 years old in good health and CMV-seronegative. The rearrangement links TRBV19 to TRBJ1-2; TRBD1 matches at 7 bases. CDR3 in amino acids: CASRFDREFSEGYTF. The CDR3 bases are TGTGCCAGTAGGTTTGACAGGGAGTTTTCCGAGGGCTACACCTTC. The full variable domain, in which reference TRBV19 and TRBJ1-2 provide the parts outside the CDR3, is DGGITQSPKYLFRKEGQNVTLSCEQNLNHDAMYWYRQDPGQGLRLIYYSQIVNDFQKGDIAEGYSVSREKKESFPLTVTSAQKNPTAFYLCASRFDREFSEGYTFGSGTRLTVV.